This T cell receptor beta chain was profiled in a study of shared clonotypes between healthy human individuals. Repertoires were generated with immunoSEQ multiplex PCR, while TCRdb's copy carries only in-frame clones and drops some. The sample lists approximately 2,300,000 clones, less than 95% seen once, with 0.3% to 0.45% in the top ten. Adult donors, all healthy and HIV-negative, had no recent acute infections or vaccinations. Unmatched junction bases numbered 7, after V lost 4 bases and J lost 7 bases. Germline loops: CDR1 MDHEN, CDR2 SYDVKM. This CDR3 has 14 residues. The J gene is TRBJ2-7, the V gene TRBV28; 10 bases match TRBD1. Sequencing used naive CD4+ T cells from PBMCs. The subset here: CD45RA+ positively selected. The receptor was derived from a man aged 18-30 years in good health. Some clones in this sample may be carry-over from other donors' samples. The CDR3, as DNA: TGTGCCAGCAGTTACGGGACAGGGGCTCGAGAGCAGTACTTC. This codes for CASSYGTGAREQYF.